These 9 T cell receptor beta chains were sequenced from one sample in a study of CD8+ T cells in alopecia areata. Sequencing relied on a cDNA template that was reverse transcribed from extracted RNA. Sequencing used immunoSEQ multiplex PCR; TCRdb keeps in-frame clones, though not all of them. The sample has 130,000 to 150,000 clones; 40% to 55% are singletons. This specimen was CD4+ T cells sorted from blood, taken at week 0. The receptors originated from a human donor with alopecia areata.

The genes are TRBV1 and TRBJ2-7; the D segment call TRBD1 is taken from the table without a DNA check. TRBV1 is an annotated pseudogene. The CDR3 spans 14 residues. The CDR3 nucleotides are TGCACCAGCAGCCAAGGTCACAACTCCTACGAGCAGTACTTC. It specifies CTSSQGHNSYEQYF.

This sequence joins TRBV5-1 and TRBJ1-5, with a weak D call TRBD1 (6 bases). This CDR3 region has 14 residues. Germline loops: CDR1 SGHRS, CDR2 YFSETQ. The ends were cut back, 0 bases at V and 6 bases at J, with 10 bases in the middle. DNA of the CDR3: TGCGCCAGCAGCTTGGGGGACATTAGTCAGCCCCAGCATTTT. Residues: CASSLGDISQPQHF. Full variable domain (outside the CDR3, taken from reference TRBV5-1 and TRBJ1-5): KAGVTQTPRYLIKTRGQQVTLSCSPISGHRSVSWYQQTPGQGLQFLFEYFSETQRNKGNFPGRFSGRQFSNSRSEMNVSTLELGDSALYLCASSLGDISQPQHFGDGTRLSIL.

The gene calls are TRBV30 and TRBJ1-1; 12 bases agree with TRBD1. Trimming cost V 5 bases and J 6 bases; bases outside gene matches: 13. Germline V gene data show CDR1 as GTSNPN and CDR2 as SVGIG (reference sequence). The CDR3 extends over 16 amino acids. This chain's CDR3 is CAWAQTGTGGPPEAFF. CDR3 sequence (DNA): TGTGCCTGGGCCCAAACCGGGACAGGGGGCCCACCTGAAGCTTTCTTT.

The count of this clone is one. The rearrangement uses TRBV4-1 and TRBJ1-4, with D possibly being TRBD1 (6 bases). Per the germline V gene, CDR1 is MGHRA and CDR2 is YSYEKL. V lost 4 bases and J lost 8, with 14 bases in between. This CDR3 has 14 residues. The CDR3 nucleotides read TGCGCCAGCAGCCTGTCCGGGACATTGGAAAAACTGTTTTTT. Protein product: CASSLSGTLEKLFF.

The gene calls are TRBV30 and TRBJ1-1; no definite D call. Between the trimmed V and J ends, which lost 4 bases and 4 bases, there was a span of 16 bases. The CDR3 totals 14 residues. Germline CDR1 reads GTSNPN; CDR2 reads SVGIG (reference sequence). The CDR3 loop reads CAWIPPNVGTEAFF. In nucleotides, the CDR3 is TGTGCCTGGATCCCACCCAACGTGGGCACTGAAGCTTTCTTT.

By sample share, this clone is medium-sized. The chain couples TRBV29-1 to TRBJ2-1, with 9 bases lining up with TRBD2. With V trimmed by 5 bases and J by 7 bases, 6 bases remained unmatched. Germline loops: CDR1 SQVTM, CDR2 ANQGSEA. CDR3 length equals 13 residues. The CDR3 here is CSVSSSGSNEQFF. As DNA, the CDR3 is TGCAGCGTTTCGAGTAGCGGGAGTAATGAGCAGTTCTTC.

This chain links TRBV5-1 with TRBJ2-7; 8 nucleotides match TRBD1. With 4 bases clipped from V and 3 bases from J, the junction kept 6 bases outside the gene matches. The CDR3 length is 14 residues. Looked up from germline, CDR1 is SGHRS and CDR2 is YFSETQ. CDR3 residues: CASSPPGGLYEQYF. The CDR3 DNA is TGCGCCAGCAGCCCCCCAGGGGGCCTCTACGAGCAGTACTTC. The full variable domain, in which reference TRBV5-1 and TRBJ2-7 provide the parts outside the CDR3, is KAGVTQTPRYLIKTRGQQVTLSCSPISGHRSVSWYQQTPGQGLQFLFEYFSETQRNKGNFPGRFSGRQFSNSRSEMNVSTLELGDSALYLCASSPPGGLYEQYFGPGTRLTVT.

The rearrangement links TRBV5-1 to TRBJ1-1, with D possibly TRBD1 on 5 matching bases. The germline CDR1 and CDR2 sequences are SGHRS and YFSETQ. V lost 1 base to trimming and J lost 7 bases, with 17 bases between them. This CDR3 has 15 amino acids. CDR3 loop: CASSLRRGREDEAFF. CDR3 sequence (DNA): TGCGCCAGCAGCTTGAGACGGGGACGAGAGGATGAAGCTTTCTTT.

The chain recombines TRBV29-1 with TRBJ2-1; D remains unclear. Between the trimmed V and J ends, which lost 5 bases and 4 bases, there was a span of 9 bases. The CDR3 spans 12 residues. Germline CDR1 is SQVTM and CDR2 is ANQGSEA. CDR3 bases: TGCAGCGTTCGCAGTAGTTACAATGAGCAGTTCTTC. Translating it yields CSVRSSYNEQFF.